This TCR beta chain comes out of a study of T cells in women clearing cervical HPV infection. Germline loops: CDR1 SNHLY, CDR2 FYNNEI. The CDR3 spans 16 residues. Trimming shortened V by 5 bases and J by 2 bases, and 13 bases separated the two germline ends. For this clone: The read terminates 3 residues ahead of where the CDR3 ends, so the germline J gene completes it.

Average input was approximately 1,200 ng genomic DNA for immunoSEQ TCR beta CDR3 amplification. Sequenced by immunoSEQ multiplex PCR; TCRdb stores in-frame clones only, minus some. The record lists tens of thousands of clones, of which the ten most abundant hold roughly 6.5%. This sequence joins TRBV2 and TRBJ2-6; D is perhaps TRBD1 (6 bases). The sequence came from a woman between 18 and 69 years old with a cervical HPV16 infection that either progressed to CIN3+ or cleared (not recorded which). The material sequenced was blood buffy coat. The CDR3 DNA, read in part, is TGTGCCAGCAGTCCACACAGGGCTCCTGGGGCCAACGTC. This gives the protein CASSPHRAPGANV. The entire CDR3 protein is CASSPHRAPGANVLTF.